Shown below are 18 T cell receptor beta chains from a single sample sequenced in a study of cytomegalovirus exposure and HLA in healthy donors. TCRdb's copy holds only in-frame clones and misses some; the assay was immunoSEQ multiplex PCR. The table shows more than 85,000 clones, with more than 70% occurring only once. Sample: PBMCs. All receptors derive from a woman aged 18-29 years in good health and CMV-seronegative.

The chain carries TRBV7-2 and TRBJ2-3; the D gene is possibly TRBD2 (6 bases). CDR3 length: 14 residues. V was trimmed by 5 bases and J by 3 bases, leaving 12 bases between them. Germline CDR1 and CDR2: SGHTA and FQGNSA. CDR3 loop: CASSRDFATDTQYF. CDR3 in DNA: TGTGCCAGCAGCCGGGACTTCGCAACAGATACGCAGTATTTT.

CDR3 residues: CASSLGGWGLAGVEQYF. The CDR3 region has the DNA TGTGCCAGCAGCTTGGGGGGGTGGGGACTAGCGGGAGTCGAGCAGTACTTC. V gene TRBV5-5 combines with J gene TRBJ2-7; 14 nucleotides line up with TRBD2. With 0 bases clipped from V and 6 bases from J, the junction kept 8 bases outside the gene matches. Germline V gene lookup returns CDR1 SGHKS and CDR2 YYEKEE (reference sequence). The CDR3 runs 17 residues.

The chain has TRBV30 and TRBJ2-5; a possible D gene is TRBD2 (5 bases). The ends were cut back, 6 bases at V and 2 bases at J, with 13 bases in the middle. Germline V lookup: CDR1 GTSNPN, CDR2 SVGIG (reference sequence). CDR3 size: 13 residues. CDR3 DNA: TGTGCCTGCTCCGGGGTGCGACAAGAGACCCAGTACTTC. It specifies CACSGVRQETQYF.

The rearrangement links TRBV13 to TRBJ2-7, with D perhaps matching TRBD2 (7 bases). The CDR3 covers 13 residues. The germline V and J ends were trimmed by 2 bases and 5 bases, with 10 bases remaining between them. Germline CDR1 PRHDT, CDR2 FYEKMQ (reference sequence). The CDR3 coding sequence is TGTGCCAGCAGCTTACGGGGGGCGCACGAGCAGTACTTC. Its protein product is CASSLRGAHEQYF.

This chain joins TRBV5-4 and TRBJ1-3; TRBD1 matches at 7 bases. The CDR3 totals 18 residues. Germline trimming cut 2 bases from V and 3 bases from J; bases unmatched to any gene: 14. CDR1 and CDR2 (germline): SGHNT, YYREEE (reference sequence). The CDR3 DNA sequence: TGTGCCAGCAGCTTCGGACAGGTCTTGGGTCAATATGGAAACACCATATATTTT. It translates to CASSFGQVLGQYGNTIYF. The full variable domain, with the rest looked up from reference TRBV5-4 and TRBJ1-3, is ETGVTQSPTHLIKTRGQQVTLRCSSQSGHNTVSWYQQALGQGPQFIFQYYREEENGRGNFPPRFSGLQFPNYSSELNVNALELDDSALYLCASSFGQVLGQYGNTIYFGEGSWLTVV.

V gene TRBV5-4 combines with J gene TRBJ2-3; TRBD1 might be the D (5 bases). The CDR3 has 14 amino acids. The V and J ends lost 4 bases and 4 bases respectively, with 13 bases between them. Germline-derived CDR1 and CDR2 are SGHNT and YYREEE (reference sequence). The CDR3 DNA is TGTGCCAGCAGCCTCCAGGGCGTCCCAGATACGCAGTATTTT. Protein product: CASSLQGVPDTQYF. Supplemented by reference TRBV5-4 and TRBJ2-3, the full variable domain reads ETGVTQSPTHLIKTRGQQVTLRCSSQSGHNTVSWYQQALGQGPQFIFQYYREEENGRGNFPPRFSGLQFPNYSSELNVNALELDDSALYLCASSLQGVPDTQYFGPGTRLTVL.

The chain employs TRBV27 and TRBJ1-2; a weak D match, TRBD1 (6 bases). Trimming removed 0 bases at V and 6 bases at J, with 8 bases between. Germline CDR1 and CDR2: MNHEY and SMNVEV (reference sequence). The CDR3 length is 13 residues. CDR3 sequence (DNA): TGTGCCAGCAGTTTATCCCACAGGGATGGCTACACCTTC. Its translation is CASSLSHRDGYTF.

The rearrangement links TRBV19 to TRBJ1-2; perhaps TRBD1 as D (6 bases). This CDR3 is 13 amino acids long. Germline CDR1 and CDR2: LNHDA and SQIVND (reference sequence). Trimming left V 7 bases short and J 6 bases short, with 15 bases between. The CDR3 DNA reads as TGTGCCAGTAAAACAGGGTCATTCGATGGCTACACCTTC. Its translation is CASKTGSFDGYTF.

The chain combines TRBV9 with TRBJ2-2; 10 positions match TRBD2. After removal of 4 bases from V and 5 bases from J, the junction contained 8 bases not matched to a gene. Germline V gene lookup returns CDR1 SGDLS and CDR2 YYNGEE. The CDR3 loop spans 16 amino acids. CDR3 nucleotide sequence: TGTGCCAGCAGCCTAAGACTAGCGGGTGGAACCGGGGAGCTGTTTTTT. Encoded protein: CASSLRLAGGTGELFF.

This clone occurred once. This chain uses TRBV30 with TRBJ2-7; 7 bases line up with TRBD1. Germline V gene data show CDR1 as GTSNPN and CDR2 as SVGIG (reference sequence). J gave up 3 bases and V 5 bases, and 10 bases lay outside the gene matches. The CDR3 spans 14 residues. The CDR3 reads CAWGETGTVYEQYF. CDR3 nucleotides: TGTGCCTGGGGCGAGACCGGGACAGTCTACGAGCAGTACTTC.

This clone was found a few times. This sequence joins TRBV27 and TRBJ1-2; possible D gene TRBD1, 5 bases. Germline V gene lookup returns CDR1 MNHEY and CDR2 SMNVEV (reference sequence). The CDR3 is 17 amino acids. Trimming removed 1 base at V and 2 bases at J, with 17 bases between. The CDR3 DNA reads as TGTGCCAGCAGTTTATACCTCCGGCAGGGCGAGAACTATGGCTACACCTTC. It encodes CASSLYLRQGENYGYTF.

This chain links TRBV18 with TRBJ1-2, with D perhaps TRBD1 (5 bases). In germline, CDR1 is KGHSH, CDR2 LQKENI. Trimming cost V 4 bases and J 6 bases, with 15 bases left between them. The CDR3 covers 14 residues. CDR3 bases: TGTGCCAGCTCACTTTTTGGAGGGGAAGATGGCTACACCTTC. Its translation is CASSLFGGEDGYTF.

A few counts support this clone. The V and J genes are TRBV5-5 and TRBJ2-2, with 7 positions matching TRBD1. The CDR3 has 20 amino acids. The V gene end was trimmed by 4 bases and the J gene end by 0 bases; junction bases not matched to a gene: 18. In germline, CDR1 is SGHKS, CDR2 YYEKEE (reference sequence). The CDR3 coding sequence is TGTGCCAGCAGCCCGTACCCCGTGGGGACAGCAGAGTCGAACACCGGGGAGCTGTTTTTT. Translated, it gives CASSPYPVGTAESNTGELFF.

The rearrangement links TRBV7-2 to TRBJ2-5; 10 bases align to TRBD2. V dropped 6 bases and J dropped 4; count of bases not matched to a gene: 5. The CDR3 sequence is 14 residues long. Germline CDR1 and CDR2: SGHTA and FQGNSA. This CDR3 reads CASRAGGRAETQYF. CDR3 coding DNA: TGTGCCAGCAGAGCGGGGGGGAGAGCAGAGACCCAGTACTTC.

The chain is built from TRBV28 and TRBJ1-2; D is possibly TRBD1 (6 bases). Germline CDR1 is MDHEN and CDR2 is SYDVKM. The CDR3 extends over 12 amino acids. V was clipped by 5 bases and J by 8 bases, with 12 bases between them. The CDR3 nucleotides read TGTGCCAGCAGTCCCCGGACAGAAGGCTACACCTTC. This sequence encodes CASSPRTEGYTF.

The chain couples TRBV4-2 to TRBJ1-2; possibly TRBD1 for D (5 bases). The CDR3 contains 14 residues. Trimming took 7 bases from V and 0 from J, leaving 12 bases between them. Germline loops: CDR1 LGHNA, CDR2 YNFKEQ. CDR3 in amino acids: CASIGGGANYGYTF. The CDR3 DNA is TGTGCCAGCATCGGGGGGGGAGCTAACTATGGCTACACCTTC.

This chain connects TRBV6-5 to TRBJ2-1; D gene ambiguous. Germline V CDR1 and CDR2: MNHEY, SVGAGI. CDR3 size: 14 residues. Trimming cost V 0 bases and J 5 bases, with 8 bases left between them. DNA of the CDR3: TGTGCCAGCAGTTACTCGCCCCAGGACAATGAGCAGTTCTTC. As protein: CASSYSPQDNEQFF.

The gene calls are TRBV7-2 and TRBJ1-1; tentative D call: TRBD1 (5 bases). The V gene lost 7 bases and the J gene lost 4 bases, with 16 bases spanning the gap. Per germline, CDR1 SGHTA and CDR2 FQGNSA. The CDR3 is 14 residues long. As DNA, the CDR3 is TGTGCCAGCACCCCTTTCGGGGGACCCACTGAAGCTTTCTTT. Its translation is CASTPFGGPTEAFF.